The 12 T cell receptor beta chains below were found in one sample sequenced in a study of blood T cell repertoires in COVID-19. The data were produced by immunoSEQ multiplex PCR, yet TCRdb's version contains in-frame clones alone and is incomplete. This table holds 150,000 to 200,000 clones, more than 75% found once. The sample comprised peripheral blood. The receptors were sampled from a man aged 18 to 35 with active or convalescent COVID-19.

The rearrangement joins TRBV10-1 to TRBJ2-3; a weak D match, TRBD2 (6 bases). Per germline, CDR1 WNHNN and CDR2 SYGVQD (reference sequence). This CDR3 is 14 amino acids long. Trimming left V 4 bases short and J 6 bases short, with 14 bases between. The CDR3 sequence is CASSGTFGGDTQYF. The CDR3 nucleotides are TGCGCCAGCAGTGGGACCTTTGGGGGGGATACGCAGTATTTT.

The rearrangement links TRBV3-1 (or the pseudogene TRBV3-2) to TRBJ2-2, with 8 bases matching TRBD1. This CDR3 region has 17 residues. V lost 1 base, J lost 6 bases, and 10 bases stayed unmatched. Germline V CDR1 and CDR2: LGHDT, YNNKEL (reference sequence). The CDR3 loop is CASSQASGGERPGELFF. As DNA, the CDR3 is TGTGCCAGCAGCCAAGCCTCAGGGGGCGAGCGTCCCGGGGAGCTGTTTTTT.

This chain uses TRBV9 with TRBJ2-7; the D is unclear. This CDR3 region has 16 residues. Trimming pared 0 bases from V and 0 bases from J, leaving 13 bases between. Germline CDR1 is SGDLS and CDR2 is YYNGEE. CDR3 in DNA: TGTGCCAGCAGCGTAGCTCCTGCGAAAAGCTCCTACGAGCAGTACTTC. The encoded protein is CASSVAPAKSSYEQYF.

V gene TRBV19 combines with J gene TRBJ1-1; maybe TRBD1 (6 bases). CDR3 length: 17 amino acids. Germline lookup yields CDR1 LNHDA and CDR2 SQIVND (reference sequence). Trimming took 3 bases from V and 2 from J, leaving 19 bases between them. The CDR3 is CASSMLTQGSGNTEAFF. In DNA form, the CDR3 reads TGTGCCAGTAGTATGTTGACACAGGGTTCGGGAAACACTGAAGCTTTCTTT.

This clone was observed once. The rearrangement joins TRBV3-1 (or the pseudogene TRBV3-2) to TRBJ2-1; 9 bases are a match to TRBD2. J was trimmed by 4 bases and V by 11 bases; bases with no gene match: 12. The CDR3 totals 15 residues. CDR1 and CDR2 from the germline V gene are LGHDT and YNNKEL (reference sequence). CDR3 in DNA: TGTGCCCCTTGGGCTAGCGGGACTTCATACAATGAGCAGTTCTTC. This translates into CAPWASGTSYNEQFF.

CDR3 nucleotides: TGTGCCAGCAGCCCCCGGACATCTGAAGCTTTCTTT. The encoded protein is CASSPRTSEAFF. This rearrangement joins TRBV3-1 (or the pseudogene TRBV3-2) to TRBJ1-1; D is possibly TRBD1 (5 bases). This CDR3 spans 12 amino acids. V was cut by 4 bases and J by 6 bases, with 9 bases left in between. CDR1 is LGHDT and CDR2 is YNNKEL in the germline V gene (reference sequence).

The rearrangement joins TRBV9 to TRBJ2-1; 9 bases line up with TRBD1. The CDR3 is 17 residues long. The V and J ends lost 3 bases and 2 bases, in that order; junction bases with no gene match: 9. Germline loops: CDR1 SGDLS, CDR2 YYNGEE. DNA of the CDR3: TGTGCCAGCAGCGAGAGAGAGGGACAGGGCGCCTACAATGAGCAGTTCTTC. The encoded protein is CASSEREGQGAYNEQFF.

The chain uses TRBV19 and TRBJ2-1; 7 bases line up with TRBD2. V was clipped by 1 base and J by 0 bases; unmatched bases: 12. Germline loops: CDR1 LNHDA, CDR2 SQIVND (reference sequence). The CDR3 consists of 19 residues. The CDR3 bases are TGTGCCAGTAGTATAGCAGTTGGGGGGGGAATTAGCTCCTACAATGAGCAGTTCTTC. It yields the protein CASSIAVGGGISSYNEQFF.

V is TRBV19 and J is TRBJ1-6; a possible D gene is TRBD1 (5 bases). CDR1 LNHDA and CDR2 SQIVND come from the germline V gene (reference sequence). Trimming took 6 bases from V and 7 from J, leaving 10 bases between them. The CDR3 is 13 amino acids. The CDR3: CASRVTGNSPLHF. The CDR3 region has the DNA TGTGCCAGTAGAGTAACAGGAAATTCACCCCTCCACTTT.

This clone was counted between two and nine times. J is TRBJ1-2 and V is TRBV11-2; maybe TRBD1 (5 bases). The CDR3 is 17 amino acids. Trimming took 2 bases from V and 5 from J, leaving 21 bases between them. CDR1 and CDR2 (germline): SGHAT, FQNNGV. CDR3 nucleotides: TGTGCCAGCAGCTTACGAAGCGGGACGCAGACCCTTTATGGCTACACCTTC. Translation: CASSLRSGTQTLYGYTF. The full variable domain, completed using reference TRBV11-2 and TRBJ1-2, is EAGVAQSPRYKIIEKRQSVAFWCNPISGHATLYWYQQILGQGPKLLIQFQNNGVVDDSQLPKDRFSAERLKGVDSTLKIQPAKLEDSAVYLCASSLRSGTQTLYGYTFGSGTRLTVV.

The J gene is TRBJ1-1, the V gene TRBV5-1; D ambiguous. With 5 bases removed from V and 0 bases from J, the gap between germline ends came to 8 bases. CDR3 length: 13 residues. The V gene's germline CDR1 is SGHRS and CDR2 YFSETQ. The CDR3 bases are TGCGCCAGCAGATCTACAGTGAACACTGAAGCTTTCTTT. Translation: CASRSTVNTEAFF. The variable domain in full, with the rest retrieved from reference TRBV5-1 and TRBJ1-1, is KAGVTQTPRYLIKTRGQQVTLSCSPISGHRSVSWYQQTPGQGLQFLFEYFSETQRNKGNFPGRFSGRQFSNSRSEMNVSTLELGDSALYLCASRSTVNTEAFFGQGTRLTVV.

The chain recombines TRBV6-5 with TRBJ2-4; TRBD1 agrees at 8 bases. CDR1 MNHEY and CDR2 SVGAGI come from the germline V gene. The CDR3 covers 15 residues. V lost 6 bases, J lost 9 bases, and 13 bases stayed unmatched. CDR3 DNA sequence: TGTGCCAGCAGCTACGGGACAGGAGATAGAGTCATTCAGTACTTC. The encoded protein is CASSYGTGDRVIQYF.